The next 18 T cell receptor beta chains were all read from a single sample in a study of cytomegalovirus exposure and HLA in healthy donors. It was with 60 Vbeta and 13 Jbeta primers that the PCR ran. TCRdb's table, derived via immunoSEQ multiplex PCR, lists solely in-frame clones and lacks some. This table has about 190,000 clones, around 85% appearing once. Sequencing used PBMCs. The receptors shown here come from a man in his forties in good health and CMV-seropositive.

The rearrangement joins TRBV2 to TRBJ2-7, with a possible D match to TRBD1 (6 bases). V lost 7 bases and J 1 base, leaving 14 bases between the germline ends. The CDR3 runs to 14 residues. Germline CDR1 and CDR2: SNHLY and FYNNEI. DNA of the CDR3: TGTGCCAGCATCGAACAGGGCGTATCCTACGAGCAGTACTTC. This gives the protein CASIEQGVSYEQYF.

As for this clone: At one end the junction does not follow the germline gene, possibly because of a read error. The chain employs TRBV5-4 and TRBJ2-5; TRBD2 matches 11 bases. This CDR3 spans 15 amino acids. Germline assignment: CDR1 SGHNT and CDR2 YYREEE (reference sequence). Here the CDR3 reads CASSLDLAGGETRYF. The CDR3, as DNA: TGTGCCAGCAGCTTGGACCTAGCGGGGGGAGAGACCCGGTACTTC.

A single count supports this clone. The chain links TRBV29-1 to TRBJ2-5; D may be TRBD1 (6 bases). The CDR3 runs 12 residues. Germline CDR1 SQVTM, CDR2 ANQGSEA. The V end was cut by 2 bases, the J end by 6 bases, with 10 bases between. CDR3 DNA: TGCAGCGTTGAACCAGGGGAGAAGACCCAGTACTTC. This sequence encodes CSVEPGEKTQYF. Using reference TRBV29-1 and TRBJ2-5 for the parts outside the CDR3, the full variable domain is SAVISQKPSRDICQRGTSLTIQCQVDSQVTMMFWYRQQPGQSLTLIATANQGSEATYESGFVIDKFPISRPNLTFSTLTVSNMSPEDSSIYLCSVEPGEKTQYFGPGTRLLVL.

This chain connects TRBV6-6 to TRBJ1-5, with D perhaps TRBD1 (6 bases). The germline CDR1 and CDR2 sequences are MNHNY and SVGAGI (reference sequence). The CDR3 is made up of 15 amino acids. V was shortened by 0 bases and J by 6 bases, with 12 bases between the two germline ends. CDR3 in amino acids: CASSYSGGVSQPQHF. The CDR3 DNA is TGTGCCAGCAGTTACTCAGGGGGGGTGAGTCAGCCCCAGCATTTT.

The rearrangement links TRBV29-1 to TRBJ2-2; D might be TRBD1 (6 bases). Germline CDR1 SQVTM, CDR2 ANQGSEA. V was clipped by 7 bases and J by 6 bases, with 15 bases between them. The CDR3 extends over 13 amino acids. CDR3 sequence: CSGLQGFAGELFF. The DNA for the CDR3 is TGCAGCGGTTTACAGGGATTCGCCGGGGAGCTGTTTTTT.

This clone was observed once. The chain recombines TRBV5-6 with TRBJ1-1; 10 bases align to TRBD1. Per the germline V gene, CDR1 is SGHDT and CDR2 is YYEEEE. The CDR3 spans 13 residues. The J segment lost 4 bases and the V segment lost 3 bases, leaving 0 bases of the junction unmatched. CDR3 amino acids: CASSWDRGTEAFF. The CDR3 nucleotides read TGTGCCAGCAGCTGGGACAGGGGCACTGAAGCTTTCTTT.

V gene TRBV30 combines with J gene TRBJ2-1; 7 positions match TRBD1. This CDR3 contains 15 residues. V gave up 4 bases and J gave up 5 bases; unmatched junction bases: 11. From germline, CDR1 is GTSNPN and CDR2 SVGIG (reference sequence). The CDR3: CAWTPDREKHNEQFF. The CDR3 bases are TGTGCCTGGACCCCCGACAGGGAGAAACACAATGAGCAGTTCTTC.

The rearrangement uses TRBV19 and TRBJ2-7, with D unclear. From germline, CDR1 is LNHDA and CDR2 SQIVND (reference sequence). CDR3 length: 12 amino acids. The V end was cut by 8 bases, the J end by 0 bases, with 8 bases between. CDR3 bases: TGTGCCAGTGCCGGGTCCTCCTACGAGCAGTACTTC. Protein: CASAGSSYEQYF.

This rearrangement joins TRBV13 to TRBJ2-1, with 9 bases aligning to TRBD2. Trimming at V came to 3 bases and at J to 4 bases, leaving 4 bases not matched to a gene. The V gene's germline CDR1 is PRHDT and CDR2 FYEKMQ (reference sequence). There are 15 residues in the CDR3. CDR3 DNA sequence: TGTGCCAGCAGCTTTCGCGGGGGGGCATACAATGAGCAGTTCTTC. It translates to CASSFRGGAYNEQFF.

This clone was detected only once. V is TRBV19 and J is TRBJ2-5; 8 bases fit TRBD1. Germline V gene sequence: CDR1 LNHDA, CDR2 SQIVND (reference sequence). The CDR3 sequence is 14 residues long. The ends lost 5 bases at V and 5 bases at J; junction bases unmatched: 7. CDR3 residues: CASSPDRVRETQYF. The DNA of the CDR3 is TGTGCCAGTAGTCCGGACAGGGTGAGGGAGACCCAGTACTTC.

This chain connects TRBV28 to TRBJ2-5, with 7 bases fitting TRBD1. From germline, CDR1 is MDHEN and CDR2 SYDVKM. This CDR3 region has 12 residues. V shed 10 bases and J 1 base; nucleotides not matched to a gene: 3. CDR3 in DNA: TGTGCCACCAGACAGGGCCAAGAGACCCAGTACTTC. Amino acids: CATRQGQETQYF.

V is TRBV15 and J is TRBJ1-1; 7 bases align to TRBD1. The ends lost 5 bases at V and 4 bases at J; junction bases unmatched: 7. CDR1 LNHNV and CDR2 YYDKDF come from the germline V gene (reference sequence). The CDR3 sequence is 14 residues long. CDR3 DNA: TGTGCCACCAGCCGACCGACAGGGCTCACTGAAGCTTTCTTT. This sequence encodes CATSRPTGLTEAFF.

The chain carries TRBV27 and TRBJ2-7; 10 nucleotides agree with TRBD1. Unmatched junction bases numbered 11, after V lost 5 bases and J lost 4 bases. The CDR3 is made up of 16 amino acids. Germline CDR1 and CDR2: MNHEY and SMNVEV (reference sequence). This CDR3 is CASSPIHGTGVYEQYF. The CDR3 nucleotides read TGTGCCAGCAGTCCCATCCATGGGACAGGGGTTTACGAGCAGTACTTC.

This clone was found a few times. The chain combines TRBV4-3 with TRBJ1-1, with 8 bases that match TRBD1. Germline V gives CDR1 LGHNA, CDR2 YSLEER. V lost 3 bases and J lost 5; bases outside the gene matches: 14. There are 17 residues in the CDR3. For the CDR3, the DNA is TGCGCCAGCAGCCAGGGAGTGGGGGACAGGAGTCTTACTGAAGCTTTCTTT. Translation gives CASSQGVGDRSLTEAFF.

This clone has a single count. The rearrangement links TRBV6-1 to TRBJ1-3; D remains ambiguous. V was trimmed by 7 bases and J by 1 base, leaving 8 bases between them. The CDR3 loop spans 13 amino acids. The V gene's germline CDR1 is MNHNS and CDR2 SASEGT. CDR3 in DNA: TGTGCCAGCACGCGGGGTTCTGGAAACACCATATATTTT. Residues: CASTRGSGNTIYF.

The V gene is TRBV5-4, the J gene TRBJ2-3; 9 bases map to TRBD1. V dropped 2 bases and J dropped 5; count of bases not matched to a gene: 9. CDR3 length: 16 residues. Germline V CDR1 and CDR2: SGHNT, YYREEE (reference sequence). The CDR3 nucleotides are TGTGCCAGCAGCTTCGCCCGGGACAGGGCGCAAGATACGCAGTATTTT. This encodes CASSFARDRAQDTQYF.

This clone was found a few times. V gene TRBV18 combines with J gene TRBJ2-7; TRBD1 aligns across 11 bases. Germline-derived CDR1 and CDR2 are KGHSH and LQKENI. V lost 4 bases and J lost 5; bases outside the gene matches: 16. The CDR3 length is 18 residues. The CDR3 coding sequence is TGTGCCAGCTCACTTCAATGGACAGGGGGCCCCGAGGAGCACGAGCAGTACTTC. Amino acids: CASSLQWTGGPEEHEQYF.

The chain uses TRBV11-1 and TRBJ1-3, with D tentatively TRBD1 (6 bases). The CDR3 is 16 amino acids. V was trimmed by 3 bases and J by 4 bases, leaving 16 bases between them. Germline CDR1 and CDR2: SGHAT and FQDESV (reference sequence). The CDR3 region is CASSFGNRELGNTIYF. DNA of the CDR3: TGTGCCAGCAGCTTCGGGAACAGGGAATTGGGAAACACCATATATTTT.